A selection of T cell receptor beta chains follows, all from one sample in a study of blood T cells in healthy people across ages. In TCRdb, the 5' RACE reads were re-called with MiXCR into one record per CDR3 protein. The table records about 720,000 distinct CDR3 sequences, 22% of them present only once. Sequencing input: blood. The source is a man aged 65 to 85 in good health. CDR3s include the opening cysteine and the closing phenylalanine or tryptophan. A D gene is named only where the DNA matches it firmly. Some rows mark clone size as missing; the rest say once, few, many or name a class of expanded clone.

size	V	J	D	CDR3	DNA
.	TRBV29-1	TRBJ1-1	TRBD1	CSVRQGDLGTEAFF	TGCAGCGTTCGACAGGGGGACTTGGGAACTGAAGCTTTCTTT
.	TRBV20-1	TRBJ2-1	TRBD2	CSAETSGSYNEQFF	TGCAGTGCTGAGACTAGCGGGAGTTACAATGAGCAGTTCTTC
few	TRBV4-3	TRBJ1-2	.	CASSQERGGLYGYTF	TGCGCCAGCAGCCAAGAACGAGGAGGCTTGTATGGCTACACCTTC
.	TRBV6-5	TRBJ2-7	.	CASSSPKKASSSYEQYF	TGTGCCAGCAGTTCCCCAAAAAAGGCTTCAAGCTCCTACGAGCAGTACTTC
once	TRBV7-2	TRBJ2-4	.	CASSLARDINIQYF	TGTGCCAGCAGCTTAGCTAGGGACATCAACATTCAGTACTTC
.	TRBV18	TRBJ1-2	.	CASSPITANYGYTF	TGTGCCAGCTCACCAATAACAGCTAACTATGGCTACACCTTC
few	TRBV28	TRBJ1-5	.	CASSSSKPQHF	TGTGCCAGCAGTTCCTCCAAGCCCCAGCATTTT
few	TRBV3-1	TRBJ2-7	TRBD1	CATTGGSYEQYF	TGTGCCACGACAGGGGGATCCTACGAGCAGTACTTC
many	TRBV18	TRBJ1-3	.	CASSPTLGVPSGNTIYF	TGTGCCAGCTCACCTACTCTTGGAGTCCCCTCTGGAAACACCATATATTTT
many	TRBV7-3	TRBJ2-1	.	CASSSSGLAYNEQFF	TGTGCCAGCAGCTCCTCGGGTCTAGCTTACAATGAGCAGTTCTTC
.	TRBV12-3/TRBV12-4	TRBJ2-3	.	CASSLGARGTDTQYF	TGTGCCAGCAGCCTCGGAGCGCGTGGCACAGATACGCAGTATTTT
.	TRBV7-3	TRBJ2-5	TRBD2	CASSQGLAGEHQETQYF	TGTGCCAGCAGCCAGGGACTAGCGGGGGAGCACCAAGAGACCCAGTACTTC
.	TRBV12-3/TRBV12-4	TRBJ1-2	.	CASSFMEVYGYTF	TGTGCCAGCAGTTTTATGGAGGTTTATGGCTACACCTTC
few	TRBV12-3/TRBV12-4	TRBJ2-7	.	CASSLLSASYEQYF	TGTGCCAGCAGTTTACTTTCGGCGAGCTACGAGCAGTACTTC
.	TRBV14	TRBJ1-1	.	CASTYDRNTEAFF	TGTGCCAGCACCTATGATCGGAACACTGAAGCTTTCTTT
few	TRBV10-3	TRBJ2-7	.	CAISGLDGSYEQYF	TGTGCCATCAGTGGGTTGGACGGTTCCTACGAGCAGTACTTC